Listed below are T cell receptor beta chains from one sample, sequenced in a study of cytomegalovirus exposure and HLA in healthy donors. Produced via immunoSEQ multiplex PCR; TCRdb's table is partial and in-frame only. This sample has fewer than 200,000 clones, with around four fifths found just once. The sequenced material came from PBMCs. The receptor set was obtained from a woman aged 18-29 years in good health and CMV-seronegative. CDR3s include the opening cysteine and the closing phenylalanine or tryptophan. A D gene is named only where the DNA matches it firmly. Rows may omit the clone size; those that give it use once, few, many or a size class.

TRBJ1-6,TRBV18,.,.,TGTGCCAGCTCACCGTTACAGGTTTTAAGCTCCTATAATTCACCCCTCCACTTT,CASSPLQVLSSYNSPLHF
TRBJ1-2,TRBV10-2,.,.,TGCGCCAGCAGCGACCCCCAGGGAGGGAATTATGGCTACACCTTC,CASSDPQGGNYGYTF
TRBJ2-1,TRBV4-1,TRBD2,few,TGCGCCAGCAGCCAAGACCCCGCTACTAGCGGGGGGTCCTACAATGAGCAGTTCTTC,CASSQDPATSGGSYNEQFF
TRBJ1-6,TRBV5-8,TRBD1,.,TGTGCCAGCAGCTTGGCGGGACAGGTTCCCCTCCACTTT,CASSLAGQVPLHF
TRBJ1-4,TRBV5-1,.,.,TGCGCCAGCAGCCACGGGACAACGAATGAAAAACTGTTTTTT,CASSHGTTNEKLFF
TRBJ2-3,TRBV6-4,TRBD1,few,TGTGCCAGCTCAATCTCGACAGGGGGCGCAGATACGCAGTATTTT,CASSISTGGADTQYF
TRBJ2-3,TRBV6-6,.,.,TGTGCCAGCGGCGGGGAGAGTGATACGCAGTATTTT,CASGGESDTQYF
TRBJ1-6,TRBV7-9,TRBD1,.,TGTGCCAGCAGCATGGGACAGAATTCACCCCTCCACTTT,CASSMGQNSPLHF
TRBJ1-4,TRBV28,.,once,TGTGCCAGCAGTATTCCCGGGGGGGGGAATGAAAAACTGTTTTTT,CASSIPGGGNEKLFF
TRBJ1-2,TRBV5-1,.,.,TGCGCCAGCAGCTTATCCAATGGGGCATCTGGCTACACCTTC,CASSLSNGASGYTF
TRBJ1-2,TRBV2,TRBD1,.,TGTGCCAGCAAAAAAAGGGGGCAAAATAACTATGGCTACACCTTC,CASKKRGQNNYGYTF
TRBJ2-2,TRBV5-1,.,.,TGCGCCAGCAGCTTAGGTGGGGCCGCCGGGGAGCTGTTTTTT,CASSLGGAAGELFF
TRBJ1-3,TRBV2,TRBD1,.,TGTGCCAGCAGTGGGGGACAGGGTCTCGGAAACACCATATATTTT,CASSGGQGLGNTIYF
TRBJ2-1,TRBV18,TRBD2,.,TGTGCCAGCTCACCACCGGGACTAGCGGGAGCGGTCTACAATGAGCAGTTCTTC,CASSPPGLAGAVYNEQFF
TRBJ2-3,TRBV9,TRBD2,.,TGTGCCAGCAGCGTGCTAGCGGGGTCTAGCACAGATACGCAGTATTTT,CASSVLAGSSTDTQYF
TRBJ2-3,TRBV6-5,TRBD1,.,TGTGCCAGCAGGGAACCGAGCAGGGGGCATACGCAGTATTTT,CASREPSRGHTQYF
TRBJ2-7,TRBV6-1,TRBD1,.,TGTGCCAGCAGGGTAGAGGGACAGAGCTACGAGCAGTACTTC,CASRVEGQSYEQYF
TRBJ1-4,TRBV7-6,.,.,TGTGCCAGCAGCCCAGGAATCGGAGGGGAAAAACTGTTTTTT,CASSPGIGGEKLFF
TRBJ2-3,TRBV18,.,.,TGTGCCAGCTCACCACCTGTCATTAGCACAGATACGCAGTATTTT,CASSPPVISTDTQYF
TRBJ1-5,TRBV25-1,TRBD1,few,TGTGCCAGCAGTGGACACAGGGGTGAAGGGTTGAGCAATCAGCCCCAGCATTTT,CASSGHRGEGLSNQPQHF
TRBJ2-7,TRBV10-3,.,.,TGTGCCATCAGTGAATTTCAGGGATCCTACGAGCAGTACTTC,CAISEFQGSYEQYF
TRBJ1-1,TRBV7-9,.,once,TGTTCCAGCAGCTCTACTCAGGCAGGATCGTTGAACACTGAAGCTTTCTTT,CSSSSTQAGSLNTEAFF
TRBJ2-3,TRBV7-2,.,.,TGTGCCAGCAGCCAGCGCTCTGGGGATACGCAGTATTTT,CASSQRSGDTQYF
TRBJ1-5,TRBV28,TRBD1,few,TGTGCCAGCAGTCCAGGGACAGGGTGGGGTAGCAATCAGCCCCAGCATTTT,CASSPGTGWGSNQPQHF
TRBJ2-4,TRBV2,.,.,TGTGCCAGCGGGGAAGGGTACTACGGCATTCAGTACTTC,CASGEGYYGIQYF
TRBJ2-7,TRBV7-9,TRBD1,.,TGTGCCAGCAGCTTAGAAGGGACAGGCGAGCAGTACTTC,CASSLEGTGEQYF
TRBJ2-5,TRBV7-9,TRBD1,.,TGTGCCAGCAGCGCTCTTCACGGACAGGGAACGGAGACCCAGTACTTC,CASSALHGQGTETQYF
TRBJ2-3,TRBV7-8,.,.,TGTGCCAGCAGCACGCTACAGGGAAATACGCAGTATTTT,CASSTLQGNTQYF